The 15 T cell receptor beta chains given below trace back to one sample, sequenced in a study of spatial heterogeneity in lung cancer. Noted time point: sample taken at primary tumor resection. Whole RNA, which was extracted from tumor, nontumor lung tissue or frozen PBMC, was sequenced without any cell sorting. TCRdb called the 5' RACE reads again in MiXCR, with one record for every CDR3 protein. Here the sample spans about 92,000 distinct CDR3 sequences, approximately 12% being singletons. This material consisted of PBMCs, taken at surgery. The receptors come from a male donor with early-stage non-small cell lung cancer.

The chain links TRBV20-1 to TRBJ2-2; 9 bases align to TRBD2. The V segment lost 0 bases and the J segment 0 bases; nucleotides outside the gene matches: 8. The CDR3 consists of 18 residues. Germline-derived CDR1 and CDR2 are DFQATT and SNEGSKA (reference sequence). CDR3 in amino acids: CSARDWGSGRPNTGELFF. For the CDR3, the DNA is TGCAGTGCTAGAGATTGGGGTAGCGGGAGACCGAACACCGGGGAGCTGTTTTTT.

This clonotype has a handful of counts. CDR3 in amino acids: CATPSGGLISGANVLTF. In nucleotides, the CDR3 is TGTGCCACCCCATCGGGAGGTCTTATATCTGGGGCCAACGTCCTGACTTTC. This chain uses TRBV18 with TRBJ2-6; 7 bases map to TRBD2. CDR1 KGHSH and CDR2 LQKENI come from the germline V gene. J lost 1 base, V lost 10 bases, and 13 bases had no gene match. The CDR3 consists of 17 residues. Supplemented by reference TRBV18 and TRBJ2-6, the full variable domain reads NAGVMQNPRHLVRRRGQEARLRCSPMKGHSHVYWYRQLPEEGLKFMVYLQKENIIDESGMPKERFSAEFPKEGPSILRIQQVVRGDSAAYFCATPSGGLISGANVLTFGAGSRLTVL.

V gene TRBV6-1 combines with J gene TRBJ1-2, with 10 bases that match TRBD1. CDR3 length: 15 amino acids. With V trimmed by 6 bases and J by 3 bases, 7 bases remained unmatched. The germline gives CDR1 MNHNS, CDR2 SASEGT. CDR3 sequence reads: CASRDTGTGDYGYTF. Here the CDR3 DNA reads TGTGCCAGCAGGGATACCGGGACAGGGGACTATGGCTACACCTTC.

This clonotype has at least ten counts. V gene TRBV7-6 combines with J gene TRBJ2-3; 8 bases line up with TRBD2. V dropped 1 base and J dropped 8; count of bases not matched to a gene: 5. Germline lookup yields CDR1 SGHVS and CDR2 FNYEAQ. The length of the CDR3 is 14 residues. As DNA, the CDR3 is TGTGCCAGCAGCTTAGACGGGAGGGCCGTTACGCAGTATTTT. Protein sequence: CASSLDGRAVTQYF. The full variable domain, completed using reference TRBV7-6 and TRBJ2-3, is GAGVSQSPRYKVTKRGQDVALRCDPISGHVSLYWYRQALGQGPEFLTYFNYEAQQDKSGLPNDRFSAERPEGSISTLTIQRTEQRDSAMYRCASSLDGRAVTQYFGPGTRLTVL.

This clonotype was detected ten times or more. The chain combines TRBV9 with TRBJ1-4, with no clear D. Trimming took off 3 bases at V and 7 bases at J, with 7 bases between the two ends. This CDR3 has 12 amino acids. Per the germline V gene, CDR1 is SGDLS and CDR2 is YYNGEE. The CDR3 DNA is TGTGCCAGCAGCGGGGGTACTGAAAAACTGTTTTTT. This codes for CASSGGTEKLFF.

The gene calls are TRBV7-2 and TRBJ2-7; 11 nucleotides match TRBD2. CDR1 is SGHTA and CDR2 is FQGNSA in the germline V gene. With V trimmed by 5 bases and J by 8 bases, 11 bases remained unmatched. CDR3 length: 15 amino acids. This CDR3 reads CASSAEGLAELKQYF. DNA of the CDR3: TGTGCCAGCAGCGCAGAGGGACTAGCGGAATTGAAGCAGTACTTC.

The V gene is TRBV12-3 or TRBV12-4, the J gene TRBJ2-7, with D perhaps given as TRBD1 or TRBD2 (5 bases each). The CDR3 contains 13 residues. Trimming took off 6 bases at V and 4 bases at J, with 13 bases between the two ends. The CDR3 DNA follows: TGTGCCAGCAGGCTCGGGGCCCAATACGAGCAGTACTTC. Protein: CASRLGAQYEQYF.

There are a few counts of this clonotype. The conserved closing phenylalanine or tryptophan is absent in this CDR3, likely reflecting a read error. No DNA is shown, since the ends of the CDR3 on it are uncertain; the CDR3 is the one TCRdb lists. CDR3 loop: CASRVKLI. The rearrangement uses TRBV7-6 and TRBJ1-5. The CDR3 contains 8 residues when both ends are counted. The germline V gene encodes CDR1 SGHVS and CDR2 FNYEAQ.

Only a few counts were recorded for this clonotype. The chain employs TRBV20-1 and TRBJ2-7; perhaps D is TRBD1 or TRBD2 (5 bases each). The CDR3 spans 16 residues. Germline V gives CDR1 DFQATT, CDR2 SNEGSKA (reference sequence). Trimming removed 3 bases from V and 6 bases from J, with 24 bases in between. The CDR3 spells CSASYGTGGPSSEQYF. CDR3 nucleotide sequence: TGCAGTGCTAGTTACGGGACGGGCGGGCCCTCTTCCGAGCAGTACTTC.

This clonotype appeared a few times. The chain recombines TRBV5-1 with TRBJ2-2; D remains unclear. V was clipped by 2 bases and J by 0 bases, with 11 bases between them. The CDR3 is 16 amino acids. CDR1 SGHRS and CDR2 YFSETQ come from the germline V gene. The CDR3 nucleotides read TGCGCCAGCAGCTTTTCTGCAGTAACGAACACCGGGGAGCTGTTTTTT. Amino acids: CASSFSAVTNTGELFF.

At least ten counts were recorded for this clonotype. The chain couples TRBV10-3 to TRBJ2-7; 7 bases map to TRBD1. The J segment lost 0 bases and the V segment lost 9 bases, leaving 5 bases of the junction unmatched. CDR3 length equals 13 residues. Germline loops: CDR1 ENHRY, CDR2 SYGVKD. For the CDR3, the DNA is TGTGCCATGGCCGGGACAGCCTCCTACGAGCAGTACTTC. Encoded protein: CAMAGTASYEQYF.

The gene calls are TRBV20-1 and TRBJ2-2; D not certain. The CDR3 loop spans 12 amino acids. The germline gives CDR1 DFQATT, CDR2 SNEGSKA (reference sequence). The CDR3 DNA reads TGCAGCCTGGCGGCGAACACCGGGGAGCTGTTTTTT. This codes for CSLAANTGELFF.

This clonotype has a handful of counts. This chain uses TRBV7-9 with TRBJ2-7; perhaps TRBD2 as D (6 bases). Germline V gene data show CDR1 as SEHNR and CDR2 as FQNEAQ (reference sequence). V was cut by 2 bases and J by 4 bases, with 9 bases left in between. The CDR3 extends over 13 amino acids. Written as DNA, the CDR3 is TGTGCCAGCAGCTTATGGGGGGAATACGAGCAGTACTTC. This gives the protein CASSLWGEYEQYF. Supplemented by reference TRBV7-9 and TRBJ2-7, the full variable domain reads DTGVSQNPRHKITKRGQNVTFRCDPISEHNRLYWYRQTLGQGPEFLTYFQNEAQLEKSRLLSDRFSAERPKGSFSTLEIQRTEQGDSAMYLCASSLWGEYEQYFGPGTRLTVT.

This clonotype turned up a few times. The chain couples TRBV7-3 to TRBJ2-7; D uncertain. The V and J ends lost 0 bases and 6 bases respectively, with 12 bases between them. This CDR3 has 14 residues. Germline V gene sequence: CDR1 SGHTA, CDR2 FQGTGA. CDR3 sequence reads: CASSLTLGFSEQYF. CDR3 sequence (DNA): TGTGCCAGCAGCTTAACGTTGGGTTTTAGCGAGCAGTACTTC.

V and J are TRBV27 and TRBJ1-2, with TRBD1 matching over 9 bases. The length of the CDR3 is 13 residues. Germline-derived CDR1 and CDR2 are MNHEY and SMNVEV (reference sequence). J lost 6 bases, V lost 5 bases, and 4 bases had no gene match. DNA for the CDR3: TGTGCCAGCAGTCTGGGGACAGGGAATGGCTACACCTTC. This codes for CASSLGTGNGYTF.